One and the same sample provided the 13 T cell receptor beta chains below, sequenced in a study of blood T cell repertoires in COVID-19. Clones were read by immunoSEQ multiplex PCR, and TCRdb kept only the in-frame ones, dropping some. Of about 48,000 clones listed, 82% are singletons. The sequenced sample consisted of peripheral blood. These TCRs come from a man aged 35 to 55 with acute or convalescent COVID-19.

J is TRBJ1-5 and V is TRBV3-1 (or the pseudogene TRBV3-2), with no clear D. The CDR3 is 15 amino acids. The ends were cut back, 4 bases at V and 3 bases at J, with 13 bases in the middle. Germline CDR1 LGHDT, CDR2 YNNKEL (reference sequence). The CDR3 protein is CASSLGVGPNQPQHF. The CDR3 DNA reads TGTGCCAGCAGCCTGGGCGTCGGCCCCAATCAGCCCCAGCATTTT.

The sample holds a few counts of this clone. The chain employs TRBV7-8 and TRBJ2-1; D is perhaps TRBD2 (5 bases). This CDR3 spans 11 amino acids. The germline V gene has CDR1 SGHVS and CDR2 FQNEAQ. The V end was cut by 5 bases, the J end by 10 bases, with 9 bases between. The CDR3 is CASSRGGEQFF. The CDR3 DNA follows: TGTGCCAGCAGCCGAGGCGGGGAGCAGTTCTTC.

The chain carries TRBV27 and TRBJ2-1; TRBD1 matches at 8 bases. The J segment lost 4 bases and the V segment lost 8 bases, leaving 10 bases of the junction unmatched. Looked up from germline, CDR1 is MNHEY and CDR2 is SMNVEV (reference sequence). The CDR3 runs to 15 residues. CDR3 nucleotide sequence: TGTGCCAGCGTTCCGGACAGGGCGGAATACAATGAGCAGTTCTTC. It codes for CASVPDRAEYNEQFF.

In its sample, this clone was seen a few times. The chain has TRBV10-3 and TRBJ1-2; the D gene is possibly TRBD1 (6 bases). Trimming took 8 bases from V and 4 from J, leaving 11 bases between them. CDR3 size: 12 residues. Per germline, CDR1 ENHRY and CDR2 SYGVKD. CDR3 loop: CAIYRAGYGYTF. The DNA of the CDR3 is TGTGCCATCTACAGGGCTGGCTATGGCTACACCTTC.

This clone was seen just once. Here the CDR3 reads CASSLSRGKGTEAFF. The DNA for the CDR3 is TGTGCCAGCAGCTTATCCAGGGGTAAGGGCACTGAAGCTTTCTTT. The chain couples TRBV7-3 to TRBJ1-1, with D possibly matching TRBD1 (6 bases). Germline lookup yields CDR1 SGHTA and CDR2 FQGTGA. With 2 bases removed from V and 4 bases from J, the gap between germline ends came to 14 bases. The CDR3 totals 15 residues.

This clone was observed a handful of times. The chain uses TRBV27 and TRBJ1-3; no definite D call. Trimming removed 3 bases at V and 3 bases at J, with 9 bases between. The CDR3 consists of 14 residues. Germline lookup yields CDR1 MNHEY and CDR2 SMNVEV (reference sequence). The CDR3 reads CASSFSGFGNTIYF. The CDR3 coding sequence is TGTGCCAGCAGTTTCTCCGGGTTTGGAAACACCATATATTTT.

V usage is TRBV6-6 and J usage is TRBJ2-6, with unresolved D. Trimming left V 2 bases short and J 1 base short, with 6 bases between. The germline gives CDR1 MNHNY, CDR2 SVGAGI (reference sequence). The CDR3 spans 15 residues. DNA of the CDR3: TGTGCCAGCAGTTACCGCGCGTCTGGGGCCAACGTCCTGACTTTC. It specifies CASSYRASGANVLTF.

This chain joins TRBV6-5 and TRBJ1-1; unclear D gene. CDR3 length: 14 residues. The germline V gene encodes CDR1 MNHEY and CDR2 SVGAGI. Trimming removed 6 bases from V and 1 base from J, with 12 bases in between. DNA for the CDR3: TGTGCCAGCAGGGGAGCTATTCCGAACACTGAAGCTTTCTTT. Protein sequence: CASRGAIPNTEAFF.

This chain uses TRBV6-6 with TRBJ2-6, with D unclear. Per the germline V gene, CDR1 is MNHNY and CDR2 is SVGAGI (reference sequence). The CDR3 runs 15 residues. The germline V and J ends were trimmed by 6 bases and 1 base, with 10 bases remaining between them. In nucleotides, the CDR3 is TGTGCCAGCAGAGAACCTATGTCTGGGGCCAACGTCCTGACTTTC. It yields the protein CASREPMSGANVLTF.

The chain carries TRBV6-5 and TRBJ2-7; 9 nucleotides line up with TRBD1. This CDR3 region has 15 residues. The germline CDR1 and CDR2 sequences are MNHEY and SVGAGI. J gave up 2 bases and V 4 bases, and 6 bases lay outside the gene matches. CDR3 residues: CASSLGQGKAYEQYF. The CDR3 DNA follows: TGTGCCAGCAGTTTGGGACAGGGAAAGGCCTACGAGCAGTACTTC.

The chain combines TRBV27 with TRBJ2-5; 15 nucleotides line up with TRBD2. The germline gives CDR1 MNHEY, CDR2 SMNVEV (reference sequence). This CDR3 comprises 15 residues. V lost 6 bases, J lost 6 bases, and 5 bases stayed unmatched. The CDR3 region has the DNA TGTGCCAGCAGGCAGGGACTAGCGGGGGGTCAGACCCAGTACTTC. It translates to CASRQGLAGGQTQYF.

The chain has TRBV24-1 and TRBJ2-3; 7 bases fit TRBD1. V shed 3 bases and J 4 bases; nucleotides not matched to a gene: 6. The CDR3 has 15 residues. CDR1 KGHDR and CDR2 SFDVKD come from the germline V gene. The chain's CDR3 is CATSDGQVRPDTQYF. Written as DNA, the CDR3 is TGTGCCACCAGTGATGGACAGGTGCGTCCAGATACGCAGTATTTT.

The J gene is TRBJ1-2, the V gene TRBV11-2; D ambiguous. This CDR3 is 11 amino acids long. Trimming stripped 6 bases from V and 7 bases from J, with 9 bases between. Germline CDR1 SGHAT, CDR2 FQNNGV. For the CDR3, the DNA is TGTGCCAGCAGTCGGCAGCGTGGCTACACCTTC. It specifies CASSRQRGYTF.